These T cell receptor beta chains were read from a single sample in a study of blood T cell repertoires in COVID-19. This table comes from immunoSEQ multiplex PCR, and its TCRdb copy is limited to in-frame clones, with some not included. In the table there are around 330,000 clones, approximately 88% of which are singletons. Material: peripheral blood. The receptor set was obtained from a woman in her 30s with COVID-19, enrolled during active disease. The CDR3 runs from the conserved cysteine through the conserved F or W. D genes are given only for firm matches. Only part of the rows carry a size: once, few, many, or a class if the clone is expanded.

CASSLGTGGNTDTQYF	.	TRBD1	16	TRBV5-1	TRBJ2-3
CASTPGGANTGELFF	.	TRBD2	15	TRBV5-1	TRBJ2-2
CASSYDRADGYTF	.	TRBD1	13	TRBV6-6	TRBJ1-2
CASSIEQGRQETQYF	.	.	15	TRBV19	TRBJ2-5
CASSPNPQANYGYTF	.	.	15	TRBV2	TRBJ1-2
CASSLGRGGQETQYF	.	TRBD2	15	TRBV7-2	TRBJ2-5
CASSRGDGYTF	.	.	11	TRBV18	TRBJ1-2
CASSTARDRSGNQPQHF	.	TRBD1	17	TRBV6-2/TRBV6-3	TRBJ1-5
CASSRLDRGQETQYF	.	TRBD1	15	TRBV5-6	TRBJ2-5
CASSPLGDLSGDTIYF	.	.	16	TRBV5-1	TRBJ1-3
CASRPRAGGNQPQHF	.	.	15	TRBV19	TRBJ1-5
CASSLRTGGGNSPLHF	.	TRBD1	16	TRBV5-4	TRBJ1-6
CSVGSGEAFF	.	.	10	TRBV29-1	TRBJ1-1
CSVEVPGQGPDTQYF	.	TRBD1	15	TRBV29-1	TRBJ2-3
CAWSRGSLNTEAFF	.	.	14	TRBV30	TRBJ1-1
CASSLMGSGGDTEAFF	.	.	16	TRBV5-4	TRBJ1-1
CASSSDSGGTQHF	.	.	13	TRBV7-8	TRBJ1-5
CASSLDQGKQETQYF	.	.	15	TRBV7-6	TRBJ2-5
CASSWQGQEKLFF	.	.	13	TRBV5-1	TRBJ1-4
CATSDARGNGNTIYF	.	.	15	TRBV24-1	TRBJ1-3
CASSPNPGQGRETQYF	.	TRBD1	16	TRBV19	TRBJ2-5
CASRKDRGDGYTF	.	TRBD1	13	TRBV2	TRBJ1-2
CASSKQGAVTEAFF	.	.	14	TRBV7-2	TRBJ1-1
CASSYFRATQYF	.	.	12	TRBV6-2/TRBV6-3	TRBJ2-5
CASSLDSPLRNSPLHF	few	.	16	TRBV5-6	TRBJ1-6
CASSMPGLQTNTGELFF	.	.	17	TRBV7-9	TRBJ2-2
CASSLQGQETQYF	.	.	13	TRBV18	TRBJ2-5
CASSYPGIQETQYF	.	.	14	TRBV6-2/TRBV6-3	TRBJ2-5
CASSPKGIQETQYF	.	.	14	TRBV7-9	TRBJ2-5
CASSHRGSGNTIYF	.	TRBD1	14	TRBV7-8	TRBJ1-3
CASRRWGGDYGYTF	.	.	14	TRBV5-1	TRBJ1-2
CASSRGGDRKETQYF	.	.	15	TRBV5-4	TRBJ2-5
CASSPPSGGYNEQFF	once	TRBD2	15	TRBV4-1	TRBJ2-1
CAISEWEGVRSPLHF	.	.	15	TRBV10-3	TRBJ1-6
CASMDTGYNEQFF	.	.	13	TRBV28	TRBJ2-1
CASSESRGRFEQYF	.	TRBD1	14	TRBV2	TRBJ2-7
CASSLNQGGEKLFF	.	TRBD1	14	TRBV7-9	TRBJ1-4
CASSLTAGDYGYTF	.	.	14	TRBV6-2/TRBV6-3	TRBJ1-2
CSVSHNRGYYGYTF	.	TRBD1	14	TRBV29-1	TRBJ1-2
CASSNRDSSYEQYF	.	TRBD1	14	TRBV4-2	TRBJ2-7
CASIRGRNYGYTF	.	.	13	TRBV19	TRBJ1-2